The 8 T cell receptor beta chains given below trace back to one sample, sequenced in a study of tissue T cells after allogeneic stem cell transplantation. Using immunoSEQ multiplex PCR, the repertoire was profiled, and TCRdb retains in-frame clones only, with some absent. This table has 2,000 to 2,500 clones, around 50% appearing once. The time point was: mouse harvest day 7 after allogeneic transplant. Mouse grafts combined 10^7 T-cell-depleted bone marrow cells with 10^6 splenic CD5+ T cells. The specimen sequenced was liver tissue. These receptors came from a female BALB/c mouse given C57BL/6 T cells with graft-versus-host disease after an allogeneic hematopoietic cell transplant.

Concerning this clone itself: The listed genes are named as in mouse. The read finishes 1 residue shy of the CDR3 end, and the germline J gene is used to complete it. This sequence joins TRBV26 and TRBJ1-4, with D perhaps matching TRBD1 (6 bases). Germline V lookup: CDR1 KGHPV, CDR2 FQNQEV (reference sequence). The CDR3 is 13 residues long. V lost 6 bases and J lost 4, with 9 bases in between. CDR3 in amino acids: CASSRDNNERLFF. The sequenced CDR3 bases are TGTGCCAGCAGCCGGGACAACAACGAAAGATTATTT.

This clone occurred a few times. Gene labels here are mouse ones. The read halts 1 residue ahead of the CDR3 end, with the missing end drawn from the germline J gene. The V and J genes are TRBV12-1 and TRBJ2-7, with D unclear. The germline V gene has CDR1 SGHSN and CDR2 HYEKVE. The CDR3 spans 11 residues. Trimming took 0 bases from V and 6 from J, leaving 5 bases between them. The sequenced part of the CDR3 DNA is TGTGCCAGCTCTCTCCCATTTGAACAGTAC. Encoded protein: CASSLPFEQY. The full CDR3 is CASSLPFEQYF.

As for this clone: The gene names here belong to mouse. The DNA ends 1 residue before the CDR3 does, and the rest of the CDR3 is filled in from the germline J gene. The chain couples TRBV22 to TRBJ2-5. TRBV22 is classified as a pseudogene. The CDR3 spans 12 residues. CDR3 DNA (partial): TGTGCCAGCAGTTGTCACCAAGACACCCAGTAC. Translation gives CASSCHQDTQY. Given in full, the CDR3 is CASSCHQDTQYF.

About this clone: Gene names are the mouse ones. The missing CDR3 end, 1 residue past where the read stops, is filled in from the germline J gene. The chain employs TRBV29 and TRBJ1-2; 9 bases line up with TRBD1. V lost 5 bases to trimming and J lost 0 bases; unmatched junction nucleotides: 1. From germline, CDR1 is MSHET and CDR2 SYDVDS. This CDR3 is 14 amino acids long. The covered CDR3 bases are TGTGCTAGCAGTCGACAGGGGGCAAACTCCGACTACACC. This encodes CASSRQGANSDYT. The CDR3 reads in full as CASSRQGANSDYTF.

On this clone: The gene names here belong to mouse. Read sequence stops 1 residue before the CDR3 end, and the germline J gene provides the missing end. The V gene is TRBV3, the J gene TRBJ2-3; 8 positions agree with TRBD2. Looked up from germline, CDR1 is SNHLY and CDR2 is FYNGKV (reference sequence). CDR3 length: 13 residues. Trimming cost V 2 bases and J 6 bases; bases outside gene matches: 1. This CDR3 reads CASSLNWGETLYF. The CDR3 DNA, read in part, is TGTGCCAGCAGCTTAAACTGGGGGGAAACGCTGTAT.

Comments on this clone: Gene names and germline refer to mouse. The read comes to an end 1 residue before the CDR3 does, leaving the germline J gene to fill in the end. This chain links TRBV1 with TRBJ1-2; 10 nucleotides align to TRBD1. The CDR3 totals 15 residues. Germline V lookup: CDR1 NSQYPW, CDR2 LRSPGD (reference sequence). V dropped 2 bases and J dropped 2; count of bases not matched to a gene: 2. CDR3 DNA, as far as it was read: TGCACCTGCAGTGCAAGGGACAGGGGCAACTCCGACTACACC. Translation gives CTCSARDRGNSDYT. The whole CDR3 sequence is CTCSARDRGNSDYTF. The whole variable domain, remainder taken from reference TRBV1 and TRBJ1-2, is VTLLEQNPRWRLVPRGQAVNLRCILKNSQYPWMSWYQQDLQKQLQWLFTLRSPGDKEVKSLPGADYLATRVTDTELRLQVANMSQGRTLYCTCSARDRGNSDYTFGSGTRLLVI.

With regard to this clone: The gene symbols are mouse symbols. The CDR3 is cut off 1 residue early in the read; its end comes from the germline J gene. The V call is TRBV3, the J call TRBJ2-4; D is ambiguous. The CDR3 runs to 15 residues. Germline V gives CDR1 SNHLY, CDR2 FYNGKV (reference sequence). V was shortened by 4 bases and J by 0 bases, with 11 bases between the two germline ends. The CDR3 loop is CASSSQAPSQNTLYF. Partial CDR3 DNA: TGTGCCAGCAGCTCCCAAGCACCTAGTCAAAACACCTTGTAC.

This clone occurred a few times. These gene names are mouse names. The CDR3 end lies 1 residue beyond the end of the read and is filled in from the germline J gene. V usage is TRBV13-1 and J usage is TRBJ2-7; D uncertain. Germline V CDR1 and CDR2: NSHNY, SYGAGN. The CDR3 spans 13 residues. Between the trimmed V and J ends, which lost 2 bases and 0 bases, there was a span of 6 bases. The CDR3 here is CASSDRSSYEQYF. CDR3 bases read: TGTGCCAGCAGTGACAGGAGCTCCTATGAACAGTAC.